This T cell receptor beta chain was sequenced in a study of blood T cell repertoires in COVID-19. As for the study in general: T cells, B-cell-depleted T cells, or PBMCs supplied cDNA or gDNA.

Sequencing used immunoSEQ multiplex PCR; TCRdb keeps in-frame clones, though not all of them. The table shows around 160,000 clones, with roughly 84% occurring only once. This clone has just one count. Trimming cost V 0 bases and J 4 bases, with 4 bases left between them. Germline loops: CDR1 SGHDT, CDR2 YYEEEE. This CDR3 comprises 12 residues. The TCR originated in a human donor in a cohort sampled during active COVID-19. The sample was peripheral blood. The chain is built from TRBV5-6 and TRBJ1-2; D unclear. Here the CDR3 DNA reads TGTGCCAGCAGCTTGGTTCTCTATGGCTACACCTTC. Encoded protein: CASSLVLYGYTF.